This T cell receptor (beta chain) comes out of a study of identical twins. This CDR3 region has 15 residues. CDR1 KGHDR and CDR2 SFDVKD come from the germline V gene. V gave up 5 bases and J gave up 5 bases; unmatched junction bases: 5. A single record per CDR3 protein comes from TCRdb applying MiXCR to the 5' RACE reads. This sample has some 100,000 distinct CDR3 sequences, with 5.9% found just once. This clonotype has ten or more counts. The rearrangement uses TRBV24-1 and TRBJ2-3, with TRBD2 matching over 11 bases. The clonotype comes from a woman aged 50 to 65 in good health. Sequencing was carried out using memory T cells sorted from blood. As DNA, the CDR3 is TGTGCCACCAGTGTCACTAGCGGGAGCGAAGATACGCAGTATTTT. This gives the protein CATSVTSGSEDTQYF.